A single sample is the source of the 18 T cell receptor beta chains below, sequenced in a study of CD8 T cells in Susac syndrome. Reverse transcription of about 0.45 to 1 ug RNA was performed with random hexamers. From the immunoSEQ multiplex PCR reads, TCRdb called clonotypes with MiXCR, one entry per CDR3 protein. The sample carries fewer than 200,000 distinct CDR3 sequences, approximately 94% recorded once. The sample comprised CD4+ T cells from PBMCs. The receptors here all came from a human donor in good health.

The rearrangement links TRBV28 to TRBJ1-5; D is perhaps TRBD1 (6 bases). V lost 7 bases to trimming and J lost 3 bases, with 13 bases between them. Germline V gene lookup returns CDR1 MDHEN and CDR2 SYDVKM. The CDR3 spans 14 residues. The CDR3 loop is CASTKTGPNQPQHF. Written as DNA, the CDR3 is TGTGCCAGCACTAAGACAGGTCCCAATCAGCCCCAGCATTTT. Looking up the rest from reference TRBV28 and TRBJ1-5 gives the full variable domain: DVKVTQSSRYLVKRTGEKVFLECVQDMDHENMFWYRQDPGLGLRLIYFSYDVKMKEKGDIPEGYSVSREKKERFSLILESASTNQTSMYLCASTKTGPNQPQHFGDGTRLSIL.

This chain links TRBV27 with TRBJ2-1; possible D gene TRBD2, 6 bases. This CDR3 contains 16 residues. Trimming cost V 6 bases and J 4 bases, with 19 bases left between them. In germline, CDR1 is MNHEY, CDR2 SMNVEV (reference sequence). The CDR3 DNA is TGTGCCAGCAGGACCCCCGGGACTGGATCATACAATGAGCAGTTCTTC. As protein: CASRTPGTGSYNEQFF.

This clonotype was seen a single time. CDR3 sequence (DNA): TGTGCCAGCAGGGACAGGGATGAAAAACTGTTTTTT. Amino acids: CASRDRDEKLFF. This chain joins TRBV2 and TRBJ1-4; TRBD1 matches at 8 bases. The CDR3 sequence is 12 residues long. The V gene end was trimmed by 6 bases and the J gene end by 6 bases; junction bases not matched to a gene: 0. Germline-derived CDR1 and CDR2 are SNHLY and FYNNEI.

The chain is built from TRBV7-2 and TRBJ2-5, with 8 positions matching TRBD1. Germline CDR1 reads SGHTA; CDR2 reads FQGNSA. The trim removed 5 bases at V and 5 bases at J, leaving 7 bases unmatched. The CDR3 extends over 14 amino acids. CDR3 residues: CASSRTGTYETQYF. The CDR3 nucleotides read TGTGCCAGCAGCCGGACAGGGACGTATGAGACCCAGTACTTC.

The CDR3 DNA reads TGCAGTGCTGACGGGACGTTAACGGATCAGCCCCAGCATTTT. Translating gives CSADGTLTDQPQHF. The genes are TRBV20-1 and TRBJ1-5, with TRBD1 as a possible D gene (5 bases). This CDR3 region has 14 residues. The V end was cut by 5 bases, the J end by 5 bases, with 16 bases between. Per the germline V gene, CDR1 is DFQATT and CDR2 is SNEGSKA (reference sequence).

V and J are TRBV3-1 and TRBJ2-3; 11 positions match TRBD2. With 0 bases clipped from V and 6 bases from J, the junction kept 8 bases outside the gene matches. Per germline, CDR1 LGHDT and CDR2 YNNKEL (reference sequence). The CDR3 runs to 17 residues. CDR3: CASSQDRLAGSRDTQYF. The CDR3 nucleotides read TGTGCCAGCAGCCAAGATCGACTAGCGGGGAGCAGGGATACGCAGTATTTT.

The chain links TRBV3-1 to TRBJ2-5; D may match TRBD1 or TRBD2 (5 bases each). Germline CDR1 LGHDT, CDR2 YNNKEL (reference sequence). V was trimmed by 1 base and J by 4 bases, leaving 13 bases between them. This CDR3 region has 15 residues. CDR3 loop: CASSQGGAGTETQYF. The CDR3 nucleotides are TGTGCCAGCAGCCAAGGAGGGGCAGGGACAGAGACCCAGTACTTC.

CDR3 loop: CAIRRTGDNSPLHF. The CDR3 coding sequence is TGTGCCATCAGACGGACAGGGGATAATTCACCCCTCCACTTT. The chain recombines TRBV10-3 with TRBJ1-6; 9 positions match TRBD1. Germline CDR1 is ENHRY and CDR2 is SYGVKD. The ends lost 6 bases at V and 5 bases at J; junction bases unmatched: 2. This CDR3 comprises 14 residues.

The V and J genes are TRBV6-2 or TRBV6-3 and TRBJ1-5; TRBD1 might be the D (5 bases). Germline CDR1 reads MNHEY; CDR2 reads SVGEGT. Trimming cost V 8 bases and J 3 bases, with 14 bases left between them. The CDR3 sequence is 14 residues long. The CDR3 DNA reads as TGTGCCAGCGCTAAGGGGCAGCTCAATCAGCCCCAGCATTTT. This gives the protein CASAKGQLNQPQHF.

The chain employs TRBV7-3 and TRBJ2-6, with D uncertain. CDR3 length: 18 residues. V was shortened by 2 bases and J by 0 bases, with 14 bases between the two germline ends. Germline CDR1 is SGHTA and CDR2 is FQGTGA. The DNA for the CDR3 is TGTGCCAGCAGCTTAGAAGGCCAGTCTAGCTCTGGGGCCAACGTCCTGACTTTC. Protein sequence: CASSLEGQSSSGANVLTF.

The chain has TRBV6-2 or TRBV6-3 and TRBJ1-2; D ambiguous. Trimming left V 8 bases short and J 4 bases short, with 8 bases between. CDR3 size: 11 residues. Germline-derived CDR1 and CDR2 are MNHEY and SVGEGT. CDR3 bases: TGTGCCAGCGATCGGGGCTATGGCTACACCTTC. Translating gives CASDRGYGYTF.

The chain combines TRBV12-3 or TRBV12-4 with TRBJ1-4, with a weak D call TRBD1 (5 bases). There are 12 residues in the CDR3. Trimming took off 7 bases at V and 10 bases at J, with 13 bases between the two ends. This chain's CDR3 is CASTKTGAKLFF. The CDR3 nucleotides are TGTGCCAGCACCAAAACCGGGGCAAAACTGTTTTTT.

The chain carries TRBV9 and TRBJ2-1, with TRBD2 matching over 10 bases. CDR3 size: 18 residues. Germline V gene lookup returns CDR1 SGDLS and CDR2 YYNGEE. The junction had 10 bases not matched to a gene; V was cut back by 4 bases and J by 0 bases. This chain's CDR3 is CASSSPRASGSSYNEQFF. The CDR3 region has the DNA TGTGCCAGCAGCTCCCCTCGGGCTAGCGGGAGCTCCTACAATGAGCAGTTCTTC.

Concerning this clonotype itself: Because the CDR3 is missing its conserved closing phenylalanine or tryptophan, this is likely a read error. The rearrangement joins TRBV29-1 to TRBJ2-5, with TRBD1 matching 10 bases. CDR3 size: 15 residues. The germline V gene encodes CDR1 SQVTM and CDR2 ANQGSEA. Trimming at V came to 3 bases and at J to 6 bases, leaving 10 bases not matched to a gene. The CDR3 is CSVEGDRGRSQTQYY. The CDR3 DNA sequence: TGCAGCGTTGAGGGGGACAGGGGCAGATCGCAGACCCAGTACTAC.

The genes are TRBV5-1 and TRBJ2-1; TRBD1 matches at 9 bases. V was pared by 4 bases and J by 7 bases, with 12 bases of the junction left unmatched. CDR3 length: 16 residues. From germline, CDR1 is SGHRS and CDR2 YFSETQ. CDR3 in amino acids: CASSPALGQGLNEQFF. In DNA, the CDR3 is TGCGCCAGCAGCCCTGCCTTGGGACAGGGTCTGAATGAGCAGTTCTTC.

The V and J genes are TRBV7-9 and TRBJ1-3; 7 bases align to TRBD1. The CDR3 contains 15 residues. Germline CDR1 and CDR2: SEHNR and FQNEAQ (reference sequence). V gave up 2 bases and J gave up 2 bases; unmatched junction bases: 3. CDR3: CASSLTGDPGNTIYF. As DNA, the CDR3 is TGTGCCAGCAGCTTAACAGGGGATCCTGGAAACACCATATATTTT.

The V call is TRBV20-1, the J call TRBJ1-1, with a weak D call TRBD1 (5 bases). The ends were cut back, 3 bases at V and 6 bases at J, with 11 bases in the middle. The CDR3 has 12 residues. Per germline, CDR1 DFQATT and CDR2 SNEGSKA (reference sequence). CDR3 residues: CSASPGEAEAFF. CDR3 DNA sequence: TGCAGTGCTAGTCCGGGGGAGGCTGAAGCTTTCTTT.

CDR3 DNA sequence: TGTGCCACCAGCATTAACGGACAGGGTAGAAGCACAGATACGCAGTATTTT. Its translation: CATSINGQGRSTDTQYF. The chain joins TRBV15 to TRBJ2-3; 8 bases map to TRBD1. The CDR3 contains 17 residues. CDR1 is LNHNV and CDR2 is YYDKDF in the germline V gene (reference sequence). Losses at the gene ends were 4 bases for V and 0 bases for J; bases not matched to a gene: 9.